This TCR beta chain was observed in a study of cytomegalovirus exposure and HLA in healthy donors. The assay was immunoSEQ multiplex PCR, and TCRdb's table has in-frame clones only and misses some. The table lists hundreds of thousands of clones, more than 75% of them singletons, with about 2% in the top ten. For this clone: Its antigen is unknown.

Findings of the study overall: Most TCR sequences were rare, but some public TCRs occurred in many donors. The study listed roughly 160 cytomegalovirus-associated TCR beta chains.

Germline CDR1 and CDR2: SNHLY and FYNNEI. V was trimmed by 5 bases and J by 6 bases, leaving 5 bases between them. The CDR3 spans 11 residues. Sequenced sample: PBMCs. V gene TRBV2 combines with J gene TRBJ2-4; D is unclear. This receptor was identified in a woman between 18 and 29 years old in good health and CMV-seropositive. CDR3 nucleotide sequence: TGTGCCAGCAGTCCCCTAAACATTCAGTACTTC. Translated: CASSPLNIQYF.